These 28 T cell receptor beta chains share one sample of origin, sequenced in a study of T-cell memory formation after mild COVID-19. One entry per CDR3 protein, called by TCRdb with MiXCR from the 5' RACE reads. The repertoire holds under 35,000 distinct CDR3 sequences, 6% to 9.5% seen once, with 11% to 15% in the top ten. Sequenced: PBMCs or a T cell subset sorted from them (not recorded which). Every receptor here comes from an adult woman who had mild COVID-19 (a few samples of this study predate the infection). Cell type and time point are not known.

This chain uses TRBV2 with TRBJ1-2; D is ambiguous. Germline V gene data show CDR1 as SNHLY and CDR2 as FYNNEI. V was trimmed by 6 bases and J by 1 base, leaving 9 bases between them. This CDR3 comprises 13 residues. The CDR3 DNA is TGTGCCAGCAGGGAGCCCCGTAACTATGGCTACACCTTC. Amino acid sequence: CASREPRNYGYTF.

At least ten counts were recorded for this clonotype. V is TRBV5-1 and J is TRBJ2-1; D ambiguous. Per germline, CDR1 SGHRS and CDR2 YFSETQ. V was clipped by 4 bases and J by 4 bases, with 6 bases between them. The CDR3 loop spans 12 amino acids. The CDR3 here is CASSLPYNEQFF. The CDR3 nucleotides read TGCGCCAGCAGCCTGCCGTACAATGAGCAGTTCTTC.

This clonotype was recorded at least ten times. The chain recombines TRBV12-3 or TRBV12-4 with TRBJ2-1; tentatively, D is TRBD2 (5 bases). This CDR3 region has 15 residues. V was clipped by 5 bases and J by 5 bases, with 16 bases between them. The CDR3 coding sequence is TGTGCCAGCAGTAAAACTAGTTTCGGGGACAATGAGCAGTTCTTC. This encodes CASSKTSFGDNEQFF.

This clonotype occurred many times. The chain couples TRBV9 to TRBJ2-1, with 9 bases fitting TRBD1. V lost 3 bases to trimming and J lost 8 bases; unmatched junction nucleotides: 12. The CDR3 contains 16 residues. The V gene's germline CDR1 is SGDLS and CDR2 YYNGEE. The chain's CDR3 is CASSARTGDSWDEQFF. CDR3 coding DNA: TGTGCCAGCAGCGCCCGGACAGGGGACAGCTGGGATGAGCAGTTCTTC.

This clonotype occurred many times. This chain uses TRBV7-9 with TRBJ1-2; TRBD1 aligns across 7 bases. Germline values: CDR1 SEHNR, CDR2 FQNEAQ (reference sequence). The CDR3 has 12 amino acids. The J segment lost 7 bases and the V segment lost 5 bases, leaving 4 bases of the junction unmatched. The CDR3 DNA reads as TGTGCCAGCAGCGCGACAGGGACTGGCTACACCTTC. Translation: CASSATGTGYTF.

This clonotype was observed many times. This rearrangement joins TRBV19 to TRBJ2-5; 8 nucleotides align to TRBD1. Germline CDR1 reads LNHDA; CDR2 reads SQIVND (reference sequence). V lost 9 bases and J lost 5; bases outside the gene matches: 8. CDR3 length: 13 residues. The CDR3 is CASGQGATETQYF. The CDR3 nucleotides are TGTGCCAGCGGCCAGGGGGCTACGGAGACCCAGTACTTC.

The rearrangement links TRBV19 to TRBJ1-2; D unclear. The CDR3 is made up of 13 amino acids. Germline loops: CDR1 LNHDA, CDR2 SQIVND (reference sequence). V lost 4 bases to trimming and J lost 8 bases, with 14 bases between them. The CDR3: CASSTRSSRGYTF. For the CDR3, the DNA is TGTGCCAGTAGTACCCGGTCCTCTAGGGGCTACACCTTC.

At least ten counts were recorded for this clonotype. This chain joins TRBV7-2 and TRBJ2-5; no reliable D call. Germline V gene lookup returns CDR1 SGHTA and CDR2 FQGNSA. V was shortened by 6 bases and J by 1 base, with 15 bases between the two germline ends. CDR3 size: 15 residues. CDR3 nucleotides: TGTGCCAGCAGACGAGATGTTGCTTTCCAAGAGACCCAGTACTTC. Translated, it gives CASRRDVAFQETQYF.

This clonotype has at least ten counts. The chain carries TRBV6-5 and TRBJ2-3, with D hard to call. CDR1 and CDR2 (germline): MNHEY, SVGAGI. This CDR3 region has 14 residues. V lost 0 bases to trimming and J lost 3 bases, with 7 bases between them. The CDR3 DNA reads as TGTGCCAGCAGTTACTCGCCGGGTACAGATACGCAGTATTTT. Protein sequence: CASSYSPGTDTQYF.

This clonotype occurred many times. The chain carries TRBV21-1 and TRBJ1-5. TRBV21-1 is labeled a pseudogene. The CDR3 totals 17 residues. The chain's CDR3 is CASNSPAGLRGNQPQHF. The CDR3 DNA follows: TGTGCCAGCAACTCCCCAGCGGGATTAAGGGGGAATCAGCCCCAGCATTTT.

This clonotype was seen many times. The chain combines TRBV27 with TRBJ1-2; possible D gene TRBD1, 6 bases. Germline V gene lookup returns CDR1 MNHEY and CDR2 SMNVEV (reference sequence). Trimming took off 5 bases at V and 8 bases at J, with 21 bases between the two ends. CDR3 length: 15 residues. Here the CDR3 DNA reads TGTGCCAGCAGTCCCACAGGCGTAGGGGGAGGGGGCTACACCTTC. Translation: CASSPTGVGGGGYTF.

This clonotype appeared many times. The chain recombines TRBV24-1 with TRBJ2-3, with D unresolved. V dropped 2 bases and J dropped 7 bases, with 18 bases sitting between them. CDR1 and CDR2 from the germline V gene are KGHDR and SFDVKD. The CDR3 covers 16 residues. This CDR3 is CATSDSSGPVRNTQYF. CDR3 nucleotides: TGTGCCACCAGTGATTCTTCAGGTCCGGTGAGGAATACGCAGTATTTT.

This clonotype was recorded many times. The chain carries TRBV7-2 and TRBJ1-2; tentative D call: TRBD1 (5 bases). Germline V lookup: CDR1 SGHTA, CDR2 FQGNSA. CDR3 length: 16 amino acids. Deletions cut 0 bases from V and 7 bases from J, with 18 bases between. Here the CDR3 reads CASSLASVAGRAGYTF. CDR3 DNA sequence: TGTGCCAGCAGCTTAGCTAGTGTCGCAGGGCGGGCTGGCTACACCTTC. Supplemented by reference TRBV7-2 and TRBJ1-2, the full variable domain reads GAGVSQSPSNKVTEKGKDVELRCDPISGHTALYWYRQSLGQGLEFLIYFQGNSAPDKSGLPSDRFSAERTGGSVSTLTIQRTQQEDSAVYLCASSLASVAGRAGYTFGSGTRLTVV.

This clonotype was seen ten or more times. V is TRBV2 and J is TRBJ2-5, with D possibly being TRBD1 (6 bases). The CDR3 is 14 residues long. The V gene lost 4 bases and the J gene lost 2 bases, with 11 bases spanning the gap. CDR1 SNHLY and CDR2 FYNNEI come from the germline V gene. The CDR3 DNA is TGTGCCAGCAGTGTTGGGGGCGCTCAAGAGACCCAGTACTTC. This gives the protein CASSVGGAQETQYF.

This chain joins TRBV9 and TRBJ1-5; D is perhaps TRBD1 (5 bases). CDR3 size: 14 residues. Trimming removed 0 bases at V and 6 bases at J, with 10 bases between. CDR1 and CDR2 from the germline V gene are SGDLS and YYNGEE. CDR3 amino acids: CASSVAPQGQPQHF. CDR3 DNA sequence: TGTGCCAGCAGCGTAGCCCCCCAGGGTCAGCCCCAGCATTTT.

This clonotype has at least ten counts. CDR3 sequence (DNA): TGTGCCAGCAGCCCCAAGACCTGGGATGAGCAGTTCTTC. Its protein is CASSPKTWDEQFF. The J gene is TRBJ2-1, the V gene TRBV7-9, with unresolved D. The CDR3 is made up of 13 amino acids. Germline-derived CDR1 and CDR2 are SEHNR and FQNEAQ (reference sequence). V was clipped by 5 bases and J by 8 bases, with 13 bases between them.

This clonotype was found many times. The chain combines TRBV7-9 with TRBJ2-7; D might be TRBD1 (6 bases). The germline V and J ends were trimmed by 0 bases and 2 bases, with 11 bases remaining between them. The CDR3 loop spans 15 amino acids. Looked up from germline, CDR1 is SEHNR and CDR2 is FQNEAQ (reference sequence). CDR3 sequence reads: CASSLAATGTYEQYF. The CDR3 nucleotides read TGTGCCAGCAGCTTAGCAGCAACAGGGACCTACGAGCAGTACTTC.

This clonotype has ten or more counts. The genes are TRBV12-3 or TRBV12-4 and TRBJ1-5; D remains ambiguous. The CDR3 is made up of 12 amino acids. Trimming took 6 bases from V and 6 from J, leaving 9 bases between them. CDR3 in DNA: TGTGCCAGCAGATCAAGGGCTCAGCCCCAGCATTTT. The encoded protein is CASRSRAQPQHF.

Many counts were recorded for this clonotype. This sequence joins TRBV3-1 and TRBJ2-2; TRBD2 matches 11 bases. CDR1 LGHDT and CDR2 YNNKEL come from the germline V gene (reference sequence). V was clipped by 8 bases and J by 3 bases; unmatched bases: 5. This CDR3 region has 15 residues. CDR3 sequence: CASRELAGDTGELFF. In DNA form, the CDR3 reads TGTGCCAGCCGAGAACTAGCGGGGGACACCGGGGAGCTGTTTTTT.

There are many counts of this clonotype. The genes are TRBV29-1 and TRBJ2-2; no clear D gene. Germline CDR1 is SQVTM and CDR2 is ANQGSEA. Trimming pared 4 bases from V and 3 bases from J, leaving 9 bases between. The CDR3 covers 13 residues. CDR3 in amino acids: CSVALADTGELFF. For the CDR3, the DNA is TGCAGCGTTGCACTCGCTGACACCGGGGAGCTGTTTTTT.

CDR3 sequence (DNA): TGCGCCAGCACAGGGTCAGCTAGCACAGATACGCAGTATTTT. Encoded protein: CASTGSASTDTQYF. The chain is built from TRBV5-1 and TRBJ2-3; a possible D gene is TRBD1 (5 bases). From germline, CDR1 is SGHRS and CDR2 YFSETQ. This CDR3 region has 14 residues. Trimming took 6 bases from V and 0 from J, leaving 11 bases between them.

This clonotype was detected many times. The rearrangement uses TRBV30 and TRBJ2-7; D not certain. The CDR3 runs 12 residues. Germline CDR1 GTSNPN, CDR2 SVGIG (reference sequence). The V gene lost 0 bases and the J gene lost 6 bases, with 9 bases spanning the gap. The CDR3 loop is CAWSVTAVEQYF. In DNA, the CDR3 is TGTGCCTGGAGTGTAACGGCAGTCGAGCAGTACTTC.

This clonotype was picked up many times. This chain joins TRBV5-1 and TRBJ2-7, with TRBD2 identical over 10 bases. V dropped 1 base and J dropped 0; count of bases not matched to a gene: 7. CDR1 and CDR2 (germline): SGHRS, YFSETQ. The CDR3 is 17 amino acids. In DNA form, the CDR3 reads TGCGCCAGCAGCTTGCCTAGCGGGGGAACGCTCTCCTACGAGCAGTACTTC. It encodes CASSLPSGGTLSYEQYF.

The chain recombines TRBV10-3 with TRBJ2-3; D may be TRBD2 (7 bases). V was cut by 8 bases and J by 2 bases, with 14 bases left in between. Germline CDR1 is ENHRY and CDR2 is SYGVKD. The CDR3 has 14 amino acids. CDR3 coding DNA: TGTGCCATCGGGTCGGGGGGCTCCACAGATACGCAGTATTTT. Encoded protein: CAIGSGGSTDTQYF.

The V and J genes are TRBV19 and TRBJ2-1; perhaps TRBD1 as D (5 bases). Germline V lookup: CDR1 LNHDA, CDR2 SQIVND (reference sequence). There are 16 residues in the CDR3. The V and J ends lost 2 bases and 4 bases respectively, with 15 bases between them. The CDR3: CASSIFFKGAYNEQFF. The CDR3 coding sequence is TGTGCCAGTAGTATATTTTTCAAAGGGGCTTACAATGAGCAGTTCTTC.

This clonotype was picked up many times. The rearrangement uses TRBV6-2 or TRBV6-3 and TRBJ2-1; D gene uncertain. Germline V gene data show CDR1 as MNHEY and CDR2 as SVGEGT. The germline V and J ends were trimmed by 8 bases and 6 bases, with 8 bases remaining between them. The CDR3 contains 11 residues. The CDR3 DNA follows: TGTGCCAGCGCCTACACCAATGAGCAGTTCTTC. Its protein product is CASAYTNEQFF.

This clonotype was detected ten times or more. The gene calls are TRBV12-3 or TRBV12-4 and TRBJ2-5, with 10 bases that match TRBD2. J was trimmed by 9 bases and V by 7 bases; bases with no gene match: 8. The CDR3 has 13 residues. The CDR3 DNA follows: TGTGCCAGCAATATAGCGGGAGGCTCGCCCCAGTACTTC. Residues: CASNIAGGSPQYF.

Ten or more counts support this clonotype. This chain's CDR3 is CASSRTPGLAGGVPNEQFF. CDR3 bases: TGTGCCAGCAGCAGAACCCCAGGACTAGCGGGGGGTGTACCTAATGAGCAGTTCTTC. The chain uses TRBV21-1 and TRBJ2-1; the D call of TRBD2 is as the table states it, not checked on the DNA. TRBV21-1 is a listed pseudogene. The CDR3 totals 19 residues.